Listed below are T cell receptor beta chains from one sample, sequenced in a study of shared clonotypes between healthy human individuals. Using immunoSEQ multiplex PCR, the repertoire was profiled, and TCRdb retains in-frame clones only, with some absent. The sample has some 1.1 million clones, around 77% seen once. The sample was memory CD4+ T cells from PBMCs. All receptors derive from a man aged 18 to 30 in good health. Some clones in this sample may be carry-over from other donors' samples. Both conserved end residues are part of each CDR3. Clone size, where shown, is once, few, many, or a class for clones that have expanded.

CASSTSGKTGTQYF,TRBV5-1,few,TRBJ2-3
CALTVRTGEKLFF,TRBV30,NA,TRBJ1-4
CASSPRSGKGNEQFF,TRBV25-1,NA,TRBJ2-1
CASSTPPWTGYNEQFF,TRBV19,NA,TRBJ2-1
CASTPRGRGYNTEAFF,TRBV5-4,NA,TRBJ1-1
CASSSLTGIGIYEQYF,TRBV11-2,once,TRBJ2-7
CASLRERTVGNQPQHF,TRBV2,NA,TRBJ1-5
CASTDSSYEQYF,TRBV28,NA,TRBJ2-7
CASSPHGGLNEKLFF,TRBV18,NA,TRBJ1-4
CASSPSGHSYEQYF,TRBV7-2,NA,TRBJ2-7
CAGSSGSQGNYGYTF,TRBV5-4,NA,TRBJ1-2
CASSLGRNTEAFF,TRBV7-6,NA,TRBJ1-1
CASSQLPTNEKLFF,TRBV13,NA,TRBJ1-4
CASSVTGDGLTGELFF,TRBV2,NA,TRBJ2-2
CASSLARTGGKNIQYF,TRBV7-9,NA,TRBJ2-4
CATKGQVYSNQPQHF,TRBV19,NA,TRBJ1-5
CASSLSPGTLSGNTIYF,TRBV28,NA,TRBJ1-3
CASSSILGGGTDTQYF,TRBV28,few,TRBJ2-3
CASSISSGGSYEQYF,TRBV19,few,TRBJ2-7
CASSLGDSGQYEQFF,TRBV5-1,NA,TRBJ2-1
CASSPRQGAGYGYTF,TRBV7-9,NA,TRBJ1-2
CASSTGHLSAQYF,TRBV7-9,few,TRBJ2-5
CATSRAPNEKLFF,TRBV15,once,TRBJ1-4
CASSEARRGLAFYEQYF,TRBV6-1,few,TRBJ2-7